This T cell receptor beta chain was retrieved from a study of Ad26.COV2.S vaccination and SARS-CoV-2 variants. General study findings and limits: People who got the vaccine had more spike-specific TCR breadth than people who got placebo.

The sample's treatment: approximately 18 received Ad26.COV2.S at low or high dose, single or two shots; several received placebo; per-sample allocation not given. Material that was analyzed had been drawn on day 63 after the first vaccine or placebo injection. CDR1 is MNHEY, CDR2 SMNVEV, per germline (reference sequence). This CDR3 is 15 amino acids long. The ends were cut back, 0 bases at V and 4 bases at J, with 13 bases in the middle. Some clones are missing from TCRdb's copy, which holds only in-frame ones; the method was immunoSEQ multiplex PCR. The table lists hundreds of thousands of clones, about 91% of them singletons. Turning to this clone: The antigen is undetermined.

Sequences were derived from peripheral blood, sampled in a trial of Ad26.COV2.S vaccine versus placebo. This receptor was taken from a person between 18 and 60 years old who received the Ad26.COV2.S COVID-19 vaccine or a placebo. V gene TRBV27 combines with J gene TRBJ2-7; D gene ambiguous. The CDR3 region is CASSLSFGFSYEQYF. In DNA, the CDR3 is TGTGCCAGCAGTTTATCGTTTGGTTTTTCTTACGAGCAGTACTTC.